At least ten counts were recorded for the clone carrying this T cell receptor (beta chain). Its antigen is not identified. These data belong to a study of read filtering for tumor transcriptome and immune sequencing. The wider study: Patients were approximately 18 male and some 13 female, mean age 65.9 years, range 47 to 80. DNase treatment preceded whole-transcriptome library preparation. Findings and caveats of the study: Dropping single-read clonotypes raised IR-seq and RNA-seq shared-clonotype correlation. Even smaller IR-seq throughput identified most shared clonotypes.

Molecular barcoded adaptors covering alpha/delta and beta/gamma chains were used on approximately 400 ng RNA. MiXCR, run by TCRdb on the reads, gives a single entry per CDR3 protein. The sample records tens of thousands of distinct CDR3 sequences, roughly 21% being singletons. Trimming stripped 2 bases from V and 6 bases from J, with 8 bases between. The germline V gene encodes CDR1 MDHEN and CDR2 SYDVKM. The CDR3 loop spans 12 amino acids. The TCR comes from a donor at least 40 years old with multiple myeloma. The chain carries TRBV28 and TRBJ2-7; perhaps TRBD2 as D (6 bases). The sample was a population of CD138-negative cells sorted from bone marrow. The CDR3 sequence is CASSLAGTEQYF. The CDR3 nucleotides are TGTGCCAGCAGTTTAGCGGGGACCGAGCAGTACTTC.